The present T cell receptor (beta chain) was sequenced within a study of Tregs in tolerant kidney transplant recipients. Unstimulated Tregs (CD4+CD25+CD127-) and CD4+CD25- non-Tregs were sorted from PBMCs. Profiling relied on immunoSEQ multiplex PCR, and the TCRdb table lists in-frame clones only, not all of them. In the table there are about 88,000 clones, approximately 92% of which are singletons. Study-level results: The most relevant donor-specific Treg TCRbeta repertoire apparently came from expansion with activated donor B cells.

With respect to this clone: Antigen unknown.

This TCR was recovered from a human donor in good health. Sequenced: CD8+ T cells from blood.

CDR3 amino acids: CASSLDWPVRNTIYF. In nucleotides, the CDR3 is TGTGCCAGCAGCTTAGATTGGCCCGTAAGAAACACCATATATTTT. The chain has TRBV11-2 and TRBJ1-3, with D unclear. The CDR3 spans 15 residues. The V gene's germline CDR1 is SGHAT and CDR2 FQNNGV. Trimming cost V 0 bases and J 5 bases, with 11 bases left between them. The whole variable domain, filled in from reference TRBV11-2 and TRBJ1-3, reads EAGVAQSPRYKIIEKRQSVAFWCNPISGHATLYWYQQILGQGPKLLIQFQNNGVVDDSQLPKDRFSAERLKGVDSTLKIQPAKLEDSAVYLCASSLDWPVRNTIYFGEGSWLTVV.